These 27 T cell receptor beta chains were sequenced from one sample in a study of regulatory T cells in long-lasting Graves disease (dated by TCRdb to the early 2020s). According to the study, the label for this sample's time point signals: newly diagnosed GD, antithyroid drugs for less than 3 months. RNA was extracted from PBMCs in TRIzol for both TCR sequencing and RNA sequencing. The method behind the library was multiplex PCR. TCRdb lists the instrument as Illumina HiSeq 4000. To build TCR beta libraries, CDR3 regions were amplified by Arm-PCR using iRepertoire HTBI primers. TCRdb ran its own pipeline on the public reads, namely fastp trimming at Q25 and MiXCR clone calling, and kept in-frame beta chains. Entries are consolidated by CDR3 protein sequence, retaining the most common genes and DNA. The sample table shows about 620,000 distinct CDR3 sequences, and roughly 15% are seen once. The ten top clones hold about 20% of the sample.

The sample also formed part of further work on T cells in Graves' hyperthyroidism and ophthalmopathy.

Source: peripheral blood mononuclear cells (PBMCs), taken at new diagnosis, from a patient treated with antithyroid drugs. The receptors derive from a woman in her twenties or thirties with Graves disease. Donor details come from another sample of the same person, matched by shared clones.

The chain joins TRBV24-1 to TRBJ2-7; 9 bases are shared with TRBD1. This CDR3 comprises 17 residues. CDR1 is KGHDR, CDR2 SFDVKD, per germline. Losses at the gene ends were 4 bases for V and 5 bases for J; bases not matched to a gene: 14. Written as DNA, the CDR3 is TGTGCCACCAGTGAGGGAGGGACAGGGAATGGTCTACACGAGCAGTACTTC. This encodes CATSEGGTGNGLHEQYF.

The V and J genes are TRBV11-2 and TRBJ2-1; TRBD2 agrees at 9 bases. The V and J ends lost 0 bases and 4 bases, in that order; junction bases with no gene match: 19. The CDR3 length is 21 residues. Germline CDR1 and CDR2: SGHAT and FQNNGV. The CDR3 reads CASSLDLWSGRNLTMYNEQFF. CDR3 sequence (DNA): TGTGCCAGCAGCTTAGATCTTTGGAGCGGGAGGAATTTAACAATGTACAATGAGCAGTTCTTC.

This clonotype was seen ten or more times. CDR3 protein: CASSSPRGAYEQYF. The CDR3 nucleotides read TGTGCCAGCAGCTCCCCGAGGGGGGCCTACGAGCAGTACTTC. The chain carries TRBV7-9 and TRBJ2-7; D may correspond to TRBD1 or TRBD2 (6 bases each). The CDR3 sequence is 14 residues long. Per the germline V gene, CDR1 is SEHNR and CDR2 is FQNEAQ (reference sequence). V was cut by 4 bases and J by 2 bases, with 12 bases left in between.

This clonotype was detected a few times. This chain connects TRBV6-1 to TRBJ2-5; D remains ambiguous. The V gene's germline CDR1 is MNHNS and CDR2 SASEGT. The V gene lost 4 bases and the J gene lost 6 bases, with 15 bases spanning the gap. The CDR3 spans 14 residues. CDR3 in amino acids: CASSAQAAVKTQYF. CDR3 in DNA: TGTGCCAGCAGTGCCCAGGCGGCGGTAAAGACCCAGTACTTC.

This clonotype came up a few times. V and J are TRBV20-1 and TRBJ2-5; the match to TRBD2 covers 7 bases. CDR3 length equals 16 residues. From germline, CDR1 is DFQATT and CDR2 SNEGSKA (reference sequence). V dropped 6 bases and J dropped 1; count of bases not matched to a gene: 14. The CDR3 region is CSAQPRRAGFQETQYF. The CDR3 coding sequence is TGCAGTGCCCAGCCGCGGCGAGCGGGATTCCAAGAGACCCAGTACTTC.

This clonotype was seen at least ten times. CDR3 sequence (DNA): TGCAGTGCTAGACTGGCGGACACAGATACGCAGTATTTT. Amino acids: CSARLADTDTQYF. This sequence joins TRBV20-1 and TRBJ2-3, with D uncertain. The CDR3 is 13 residues long. The V and J ends lost 2 bases and 2 bases respectively, with 8 bases between them. In germline, CDR1 is DFQATT, CDR2 SNEGSKA (reference sequence).

The CDR3 loop reads CASSFMVSSGANVLTF. The CDR3, as DNA: TGTGCCAGCAGCTTCATGGTTAGCTCTGGGGCCAACGTCCTGACTTTC. This chain links TRBV7-2 with TRBJ2-6; no clear D gene. This CDR3 region has 16 residues. CDR1 is SGHTA and CDR2 is FQGNSA in the germline V gene. Deletions cut 3 bases from V and 0 bases from J, with 9 bases between.

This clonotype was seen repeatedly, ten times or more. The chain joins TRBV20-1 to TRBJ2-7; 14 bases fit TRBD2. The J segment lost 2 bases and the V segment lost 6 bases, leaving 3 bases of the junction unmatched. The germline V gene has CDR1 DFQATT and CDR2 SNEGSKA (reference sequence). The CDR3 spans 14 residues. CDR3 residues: CSALTSGRAYEQYF. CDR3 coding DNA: TGCAGTGCCCTGACTAGCGGGAGGGCCTACGAGCAGTACTTC.

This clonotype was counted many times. The CDR3, as DNA: TGTGCCAGCAGGGCCGGGACAGGGGACCTGAACACTGAAGCTTTCTTT. It yields the protein CASRAGTGDLNTEAFF. The rearrangement joins TRBV3-1 to TRBJ1-1; TRBD1 matches at 10 bases. Germline trimming cut 6 bases from V and 0 bases from J; bases unmatched to any gene: 7. The CDR3 length is 16 residues. Germline CDR1 is LGHDT and CDR2 is YNNKEL (reference sequence).

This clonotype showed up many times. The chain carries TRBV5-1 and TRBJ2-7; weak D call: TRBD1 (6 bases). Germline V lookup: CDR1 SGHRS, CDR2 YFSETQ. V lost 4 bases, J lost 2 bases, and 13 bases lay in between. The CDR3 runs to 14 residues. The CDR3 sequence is CASSPEGTPYEQYF. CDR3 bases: TGCGCCAGCAGCCCGGAAGGGACACCCTACGAGCAGTACTTC.

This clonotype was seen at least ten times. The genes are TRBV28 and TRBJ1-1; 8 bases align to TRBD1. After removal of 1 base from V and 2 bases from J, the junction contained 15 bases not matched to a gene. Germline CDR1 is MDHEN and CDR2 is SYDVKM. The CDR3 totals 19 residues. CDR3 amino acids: CASSLLDPTGAHLNTEAFF. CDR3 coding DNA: TGTGCCAGCAGTTTATTGGATCCGACAGGGGCCCACCTAAACACTGAAGCTTTCTTT. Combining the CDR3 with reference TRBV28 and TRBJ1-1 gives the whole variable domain DVKVTQSSRYLVKRTGEKVFLECVQDMDHENMFWYRQDPGLGLRLIYFSYDVKMKEKGDIPEGYSVSREKKERFSLILESASTNQTSMYLCASSLLDPTGAHLNTEAFFGQGTRLTVV.

The CDR3 spells CASSYPGTSFGQFF. Here the CDR3 DNA reads TGTGCCAGCAGCTATCCAGGGACTTCTTTTGGGCAGTTCTTC. The chain links TRBV7-2 to TRBJ2-1; tentative D call: TRBD2 (6 bases). Trimming took 4 bases from V and 12 from J, leaving 19 bases between them. The germline CDR1 and CDR2 sequences are SGHTA and FQGNSA. The length of the CDR3 is 14 residues.

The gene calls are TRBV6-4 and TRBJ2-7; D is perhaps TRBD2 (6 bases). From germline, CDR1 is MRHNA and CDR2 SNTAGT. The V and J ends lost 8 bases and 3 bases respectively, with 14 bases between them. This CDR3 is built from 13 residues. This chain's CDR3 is CASGNDGGYEQYF. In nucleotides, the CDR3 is TGTGCCAGCGGTAACGACGGGGGCTACGAGCAGTACTTC.

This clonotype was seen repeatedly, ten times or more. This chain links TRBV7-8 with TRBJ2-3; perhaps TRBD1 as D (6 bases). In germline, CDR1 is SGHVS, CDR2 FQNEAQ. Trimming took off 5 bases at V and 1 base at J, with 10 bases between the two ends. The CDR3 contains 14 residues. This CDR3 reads CASSPRQGTDTQYF. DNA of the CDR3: TGTGCCAGCAGCCCTAGACAGGGCACAGATACGCAGTATTTT. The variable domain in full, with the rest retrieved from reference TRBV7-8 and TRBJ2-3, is GAGVSQSPRYKVAKRGQDVALRCDPISGHVSLFWYQQALGQGPEFLTYFQNEAQLDKSGLPSDRFFAERPEGSVSTLKIQRTQQEDSAVYLCASSPRQGTDTQYFGPGTRLTVL.

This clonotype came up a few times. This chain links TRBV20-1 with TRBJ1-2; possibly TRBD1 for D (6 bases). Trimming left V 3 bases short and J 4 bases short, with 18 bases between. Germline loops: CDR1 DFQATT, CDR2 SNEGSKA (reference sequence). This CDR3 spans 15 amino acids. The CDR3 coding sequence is TGCAGTGCTAGGGGGCCCACCAGGGGCGGCTATGGCTACACCTTC. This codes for CSARGPTRGGYGYTF.

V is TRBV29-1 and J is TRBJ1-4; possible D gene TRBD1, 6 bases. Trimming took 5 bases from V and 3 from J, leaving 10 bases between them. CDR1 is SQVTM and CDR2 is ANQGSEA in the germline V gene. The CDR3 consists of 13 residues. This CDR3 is CSVPGHPNEKLFF. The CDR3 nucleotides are TGCAGCGTTCCGGGACACCCTAATGAAAAACTGTTTTTT.

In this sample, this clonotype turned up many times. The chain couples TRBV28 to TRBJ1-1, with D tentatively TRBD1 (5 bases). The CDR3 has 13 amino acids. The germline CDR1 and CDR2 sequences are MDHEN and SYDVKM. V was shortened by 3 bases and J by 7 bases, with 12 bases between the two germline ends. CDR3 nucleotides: TGTGCCAGCAGTTTCATGTACAGGTTTGAAGCTTTCTTT. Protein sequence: CASSFMYRFEAFF. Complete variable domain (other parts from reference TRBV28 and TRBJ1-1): DVKVTQSSRYLVKRTGEKVFLECVQDMDHENMFWYRQDPGLGLRLIYFSYDVKMKEKGDIPEGYSVSREKKERFSLILESASTNQTSMYLCASSFMYRFEAFFGQGTRLTVV.

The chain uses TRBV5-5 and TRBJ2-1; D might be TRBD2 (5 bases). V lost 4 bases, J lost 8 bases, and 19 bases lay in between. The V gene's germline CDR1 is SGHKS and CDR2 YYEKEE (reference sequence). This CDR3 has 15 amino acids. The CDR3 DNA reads TGTGCCAGCAGCCGTGAAAGGTCCGGCGGGCATGAGCAGTTCTTC. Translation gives CASSRERSGGHEQFF.

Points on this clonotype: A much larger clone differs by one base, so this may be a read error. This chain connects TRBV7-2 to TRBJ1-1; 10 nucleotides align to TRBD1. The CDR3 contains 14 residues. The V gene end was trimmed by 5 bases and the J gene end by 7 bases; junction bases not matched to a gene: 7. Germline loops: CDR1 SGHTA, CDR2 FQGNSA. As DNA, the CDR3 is TGTGCCAGCAGCCTGACAGGGGGCAGGAATGAAGCTTTCTTT. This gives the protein CASSLTGGRNEAFF.

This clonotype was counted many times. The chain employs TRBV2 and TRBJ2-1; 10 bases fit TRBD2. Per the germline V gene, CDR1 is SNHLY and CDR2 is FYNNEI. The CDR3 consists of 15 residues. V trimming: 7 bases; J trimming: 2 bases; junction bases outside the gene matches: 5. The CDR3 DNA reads TGTGCCAGCAACCCCGGACTAGCGGCCTACAATGAGCAGTTCTTC. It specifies CASNPGLAAYNEQFF.

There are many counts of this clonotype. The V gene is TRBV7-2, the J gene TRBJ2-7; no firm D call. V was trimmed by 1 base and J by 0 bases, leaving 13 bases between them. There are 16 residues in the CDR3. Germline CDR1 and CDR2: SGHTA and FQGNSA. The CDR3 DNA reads TGTGCCAGCAGCTTAGGACGGGCGTCGTTCTCCTACGAGCAGTACTTC. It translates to CASSLGRASFSYEQYF.

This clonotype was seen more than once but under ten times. The chain's CDR3 is CASSLLMSPQETQYF. The CDR3 bases are TGTGCCAGCAGCTTATTGATGAGTCCCCAAGAGACCCAGTACTTC. The V and J genes are TRBV11-2 and TRBJ2-5; D ambiguous. The CDR3 loop spans 15 amino acids. Per germline, CDR1 SGHAT and CDR2 FQNNGV. Deletions cut 2 bases from V and 1 base from J, with 11 bases between.

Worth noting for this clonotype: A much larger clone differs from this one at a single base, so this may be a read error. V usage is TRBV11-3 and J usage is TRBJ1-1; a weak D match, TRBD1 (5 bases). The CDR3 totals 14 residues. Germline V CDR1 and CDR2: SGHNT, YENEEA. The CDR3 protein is CAGSSGPLNTEAFF. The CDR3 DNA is TGTGCCGGCAGCTCGGGACCGTTGAACACTGAAGCTTTCTTT. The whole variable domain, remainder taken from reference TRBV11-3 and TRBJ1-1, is EAGVVQSPRYKIIEKKQPVAFWCNPISGHNTLYWYLQNLGQGPELLIRYENEEAVDDSQLPKDRFSAERLKGVDSTLKIQPAELGDSAVYLCAGSSGPLNTEAFFGQGTRLTVV.

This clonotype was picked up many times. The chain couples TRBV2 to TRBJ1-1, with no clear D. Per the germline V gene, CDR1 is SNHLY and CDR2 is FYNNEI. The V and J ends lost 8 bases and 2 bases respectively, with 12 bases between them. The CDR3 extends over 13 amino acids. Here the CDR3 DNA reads TGTGCCAGCGAAGTGGCAGCAAACACTGAAGCTTTCTTT. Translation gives CASEVAANTEAFF. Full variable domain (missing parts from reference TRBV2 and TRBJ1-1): EPEVTQTPSHQVTQMGQEVILRCVPISNHLYFYWYRQILGQKVEFLVSFYNNEISEKSEIFDDQFSVERPDGSNFTLKIRSTKLEDSAMYFCASEVAANTEAFFGQGTRLTVV.

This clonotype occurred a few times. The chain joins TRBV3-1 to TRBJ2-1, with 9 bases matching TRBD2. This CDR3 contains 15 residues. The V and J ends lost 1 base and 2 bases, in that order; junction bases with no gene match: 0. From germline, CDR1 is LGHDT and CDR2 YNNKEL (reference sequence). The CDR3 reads CASSQASGAYNEQFF. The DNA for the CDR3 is TGTGCCAGCAGCCAAGCTAGCGGGGCCTACAATGAGCAGTTCTTC.

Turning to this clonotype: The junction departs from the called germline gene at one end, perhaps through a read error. This chain's CDR3 is CASSERTSGSYNEQFF. CDR3 bases: TGTGCCAGCAGTGAAAGGACTAGCGGGAGCTACAATGAGCAGTTCTTC. The chain is built from TRBV10-1 and TRBJ2-1; 13 bases map to TRBD2. Germline V gene lookup returns CDR1 WNHNN and CDR2 SYGVQD (reference sequence). The CDR3 covers 16 residues.

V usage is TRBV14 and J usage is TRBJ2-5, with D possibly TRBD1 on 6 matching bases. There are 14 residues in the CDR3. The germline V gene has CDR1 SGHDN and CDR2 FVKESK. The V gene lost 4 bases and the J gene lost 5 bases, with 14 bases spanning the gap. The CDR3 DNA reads TGTGCCAGCAGCCTCAAAGGACAGTGGGAGACCCAGTACTTC. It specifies CASSLKGQWETQYF.